The 19 T cell receptor beta chains given below trace back to one sample, sequenced in a study of CD8 T cells in Susac syndrome (dated 2019 in TCRdb). The library relied on the immunoSEQ multiplex PCR assay. RNA was extracted using the RNeasy kit, and about 0.45 to 1 ug of the RNA was reverse transcribed with random hexamers. Using fastp at Q25 and MiXCR, TCRdb reprocessed the public reads and kept productive beta chains. Every entry covers one CDR3 protein and lists the most common genes and DNA from its rows. Within this sample are more than 95,000 distinct CDR3 sequences, with around 94% of them counted one time only. The top ten constitute 0.07% to 0.09% of the sample. Specimen: CD4+ T cells from PBMCs. The receptors come from a human donor in good health.

This clonotype came up once. The J gene is TRBJ2-2, the V gene TRBV6-2 or TRBV6-3; D uncertain. V lost 2 bases and J lost 3, with 1 base in between. CDR1 MNHEY and CDR2 SVGEGT come from the germline V gene. The CDR3 spans 12 residues. CDR3 coding DNA: TGTGCCAGCAGTTACGACACCGGGGAGCTGTTTTTT. This encodes CASSYDTGELFF.

V and J are TRBV3-1 and TRBJ2-7; 7 bases line up with TRBD1. From germline, CDR1 is LGHDT and CDR2 YNNKEL (reference sequence). V shed 4 bases and J 2 bases; nucleotides not matched to a gene: 5. The length of the CDR3 is 14 residues. The CDR3 region is CASSPTDRTYEQYF. The CDR3 DNA sequence: TGTGCCAGCAGCCCGACGGACAGGACCTACGAGCAGTACTTC.

This clonotype was seen only once. The gene calls are TRBV7-2 and TRBJ2-6; the match to TRBD2 covers 13 bases. The CDR3 is 18 amino acids. V lost 2 bases and J lost 3; bases outside the gene matches: 4. Per germline, CDR1 SGHTA and CDR2 FQGNSA. The CDR3 is CASSLSGLAGVGANVLTF. The CDR3 bases are TGTGCCAGCAGCTTATCAGGACTAGCGGGAGTTGGGGCCAACGTCCTGACTTTC.

Written as DNA, the CDR3 is TGTGCCAGCAGCTTAGCGCTCGCGGGGTCCTACAATGAGCAGTTCTTC. Its translation: CASSLALAGSYNEQFF. The rearrangement uses TRBV7-9 and TRBJ2-1, with a weak D call TRBD2 (6 bases). Trimming cost V 0 bases and J 1 base, with 10 bases left between them. This CDR3 region has 16 residues. Germline CDR1 reads SEHNR; CDR2 reads FQNEAQ (reference sequence).

This clonotype was picked up one time. The chain employs TRBV2 and TRBJ2-5, with TRBD2 matching over 13 bases. With V trimmed by 6 bases and J by 5 bases, 15 bases remained unmatched. The germline CDR1 and CDR2 sequences are SNHLY and FYNNEI. This CDR3 has 18 residues. Written as DNA, the CDR3 is TGTGCCAGCAGGAGGACTAGCGGGAGTCGTGGGGTTCAGGAGACCCAGTACTTC. Encoded protein: CASRRTSGSRGVQETQYF.

The chain joins TRBV9 to TRBJ2-7; 9 bases fit TRBD1. The germline V gene has CDR1 SGDLS and CDR2 YYNGEE. The CDR3 is made up of 14 amino acids. V was clipped by 4 bases and J by 3 bases; unmatched bases: 5. The CDR3 protein is CASSSGQGIYEQYF. The DNA of the CDR3 is TGTGCCAGCAGCTCGGGACAGGGTATCTACGAGCAGTACTTC.

This clonotype was observed once. V and J are TRBV20-1 and TRBJ2-1, with 12 bases lining up with TRBD2. V shed 6 bases, J shed 2 bases, and the junction held 5 bases outside the gene matches. Germline V CDR1 and CDR2: DFQATT, SNEGSKA (reference sequence). The CDR3 totals 15 residues. The CDR3 here is CSATTSGRTYNEQFF. The CDR3 DNA is TGCAGTGCCACAACTAGCGGGAGGACCTACAATGAGCAGTTCTTC.

The chain couples TRBV7-2 to TRBJ1-1; D not resolved. V lost 2 bases, J lost 5 bases, and 6 bases lay in between. Germline V gene lookup returns CDR1 SGHTA and CDR2 FQGNSA. There are 12 residues in the CDR3. CDR3: CASSLRETEAFF. The CDR3 nucleotides are TGTGCCAGCAGCTTACGGGAAACTGAAGCTTTCTTT.

J is TRBJ2-1 and V is TRBV24-1; the D gene is possibly TRBD2 (6 bases). Trimming stripped 3 bases from V and 4 bases from J, with 15 bases between. Germline V CDR1 and CDR2: KGHDR, SFDVKD. The CDR3 extends over 16 amino acids. The CDR3 nucleotides are TGTGCCACCAGTGATAACTCGGCGGGGCTGTACAATGAGCAGTTCTTC. Translating it yields CATSDNSAGLYNEQFF.

The chain has TRBV20-1 and TRBJ2-7; 8 bases line up with TRBD1. This CDR3 spans 13 amino acids. Germline values: CDR1 DFQATT, CDR2 SNEGSKA (reference sequence). The V segment lost 1 base and the J segment 4 bases; nucleotides outside the gene matches: 3. The DNA of the CDR3 is TGCAGTGCTAGAGGACAGGGGAATTACGAGCAGTACTTC. It yields the protein CSARGQGNYEQYF.

This chain uses TRBV6-1 with TRBJ2-4, with D maybe TRBD2 (6 bases). V was shortened by 5 bases and J by 0 bases, with 17 bases between the two germline ends. Germline lookup yields CDR1 MNHNS and CDR2 SASEGT. The CDR3 is 17 amino acids. This chain's CDR3 is CASSRYPSVSAKNIQYF. The CDR3 nucleotides read TGTGCCAGCAGTCGTTATCCTAGCGTGTCAGCCAAAAACATTCAGTACTTC.

The V gene is TRBV12-3 or TRBV12-4, the J gene TRBJ2-5; TRBD2 matches 13 bases. The CDR3 runs 14 residues. After removal of 6 bases from V and 5 bases from J, the junction contained 3 bases not matched to a gene. The CDR3 region is CASSSTSGRETQYF. CDR3 nucleotides: TGTGCCAGCAGCTCGACTAGCGGGAGGGAGACCCAGTACTTC.

J is TRBJ2-6 and V is TRBV7-2; tentative D call: TRBD1 (6 bases). V was cut by 2 bases and J by 4 bases, with 15 bases left in between. Germline V lookup: CDR1 SGHTA, CDR2 FQGNSA. The CDR3 loop spans 17 amino acids. The CDR3 sequence is CASSLPRGPTGANVLTF. In nucleotides, the CDR3 is TGTGCCAGCAGCTTACCCAGGGGACCGACAGGGGCCAACGTCCTGACTTTC.

The V and J genes are TRBV7-9 and TRBJ2-7; D uncertain. The CDR3 length is 13 residues. Trimming pared 6 bases from V and 2 bases from J, leaving 11 bases between. CDR1 is SEHNR, CDR2 FQNEAQ, per germline (reference sequence). The DNA of the CDR3 is TGTGCCAGCAGGGGCGGCCGGGCCTACGAGCAGTACTTC. Amino acids: CASRGGRAYEQYF.

The rearrangement links TRBV6-1 to TRBJ2-4; TRBD1 matches at 8 bases. Germline V lookup: CDR1 MNHNS, CDR2 SASEGT. This CDR3 spans 14 amino acids. After removal of 4 bases from V and 6 bases from J, the junction contained 5 bases not matched to a gene. The CDR3 DNA reads TGTGCCAGCAGTGCAGGGACAGGACGAAACATTCAGTACTTC. As protein: CASSAGTGRNIQYF.

The sample holds a few counts of this clonotype. V and J are TRBV6-5 and TRBJ1-4, with TRBD1 matching over 8 bases. The CDR3 has 14 residues. The germline CDR1 and CDR2 sequences are MNHEY and SVGAGI. V lost 5 bases to trimming and J lost 2 bases; unmatched junction nucleotides: 1. This chain's CDR3 is CASSPGGTNEKLFF. In DNA form, the CDR3 reads TGTGCCAGCAGTCCAGGGGGCACTAATGAAAAACTGTTTTTT.

The rearrangement uses TRBV7-9 and TRBJ2-7; D remains unclear. The ends were cut back, 5 bases at V and 5 bases at J, with 10 bases in the middle. The CDR3 sequence is 12 residues long. Germline lookup yields CDR1 SEHNR and CDR2 FQNEAQ (reference sequence). CDR3 sequence (DNA): TGTGCCAGCAGCCGACGCCCCAACGAGCAGTACTTC. It is translated as CASSRRPNEQYF.

The chain links TRBV7-2 to TRBJ2-1, with D tentatively TRBD1 (5 bases). The CDR3 extends over 14 amino acids. Germline loops: CDR1 SGHTA, CDR2 FQGNSA. V lost 5 bases and J 6 bases, leaving 14 bases between the germline ends. The CDR3 coding sequence is TGTGCCAGCAGCCCAGGGCCGGGCCTCAATGAGCAGTTCTTC. It translates to CASSPGPGLNEQFF.

The J gene is TRBJ2-3, the V gene TRBV20-1; D is perhaps TRBD1 (6 bases). The CDR3 sequence is 12 residues long. Germline lookup yields CDR1 DFQATT and CDR2 SNEGSKA (reference sequence). The ends were cut back, 3 bases at V and 5 bases at J, with 9 bases in the middle. The CDR3 is CSASAGEDTQYF. The CDR3 DNA follows: TGCAGTGCTAGCGCAGGGGAAGATACGCAGTATTTT.